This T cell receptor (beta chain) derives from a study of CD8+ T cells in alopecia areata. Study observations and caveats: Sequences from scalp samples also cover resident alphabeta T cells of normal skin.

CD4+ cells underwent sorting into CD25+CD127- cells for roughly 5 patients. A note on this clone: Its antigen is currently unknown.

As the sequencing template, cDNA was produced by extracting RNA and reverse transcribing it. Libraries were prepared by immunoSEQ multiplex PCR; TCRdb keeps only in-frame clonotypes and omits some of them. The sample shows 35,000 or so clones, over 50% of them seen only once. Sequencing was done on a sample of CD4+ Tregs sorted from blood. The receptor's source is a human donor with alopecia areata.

CDR3 bases: TGTGCCAGCAGTTTTTCGGGGCCTAGCACAGATACGCAGTATTTT. Protein product: CASSFSGPSTDTQYF. V gene TRBV28 combines with J gene TRBJ2-3, with D perhaps TRBD1 or TRBD2 (5 bases each). The ends were cut back, 3 bases at V and 0 bases at J, with 10 bases in the middle. This CDR3 has 15 residues. Germline V gives CDR1 MDHEN, CDR2 SYDVKM.